This record concerns one T cell receptor beta chain sequence. Antigen unknown. These data originate in a study of tissue T cells after allogeneic stem cell transplantation. Study at large: Viable blood and marrow gave sorted CD3+ T cells if numbers allowed. Study findings and constraints: Within patients, tissue anatomy strongly shaped TCR repertoire composition.

Here immunoSEQ multiplex PCR was the method, and the copy in TCRdb shows in-frame clones only, minus some. Of about 26,000 clones listed, roughly 89% are singletons. The CDR3 has 15 residues. The germline gives CDR1 MNHEY, CDR2 SMNVEV (reference sequence). V dropped 3 bases and J dropped 13; count of bases not matched to a gene: 15. The sample here was blood, taken before transplantation. This receptor was identified in a male donor older than 55 who later had graft-versus-host disease after an allogeneic stem cell transplant. V is TRBV27 and J is TRBJ2-1; 7 bases are shared with TRBD1. Written as DNA, the CDR3 is TGTGCCAGCAGTTTTTCCGGGACAGCTTCTACCGACCAGTTCTTC. Amino acid sequence: CASSFSGTASTDQFF.